This T cell receptor (beta chain) comes out of a study of graft-versus-host responses after intestinal transplantation. About the research overall: Grafts were multivisceral, liver-intestinal, or isolated intestinal.

A remark on this clone: Its antigen is not identified.

Study observations and caveats: The recipient marrow held GvH clones, and some of them showed up first in ileum or blood.

Produced via immunoSEQ multiplex PCR; TCRdb's table is partial and in-frame only. There are approximately 80,000 clones in the sample; about 89% occur only once, and approximately 0.35% lies in the top ten. Trimming shortened V by 10 bases and J by 7 bases, and 22 bases separated the two germline ends. The CDR3 has 15 residues. Germline V gene lookup returns CDR1 MNHEY and CDR2 SMNVEV (reference sequence). The source of this sequence is a human donor who received an intestinal transplant. The chain uses TRBV27 and TRBJ2-2, with D tentatively TRBD2 (5 bases). The sequencing used unstimulated CD4+ T cells sorted from spleen or lymph node cells, collected before intestinal transplant. The CDR3, as DNA: TGTGCCACCTCCAGTCGCAGCGGATTTATCGGGGAGCTGTTTTTT. It specifies CATSSRSGFIGELFF.